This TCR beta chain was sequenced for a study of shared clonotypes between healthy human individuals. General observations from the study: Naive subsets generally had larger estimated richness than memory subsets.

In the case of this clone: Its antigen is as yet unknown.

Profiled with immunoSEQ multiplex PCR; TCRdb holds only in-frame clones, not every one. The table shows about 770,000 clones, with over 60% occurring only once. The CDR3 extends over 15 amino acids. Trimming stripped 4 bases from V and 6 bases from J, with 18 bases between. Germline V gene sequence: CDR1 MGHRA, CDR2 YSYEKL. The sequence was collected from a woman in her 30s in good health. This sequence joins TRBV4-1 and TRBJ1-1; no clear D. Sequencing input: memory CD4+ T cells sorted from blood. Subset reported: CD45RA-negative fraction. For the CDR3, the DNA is TGCGCCAGCAGCCGCGCAGACACCGGTAGGGCTGAAGCTTTCTTT. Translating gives CASSRADTGRAEAFF.